The present T cell receptor (beta chain) was sequenced within a study of OX40 agonist ivuxolimab in advanced cancers. Here immunoSEQ multiplex PCR was the method, and the copy in TCRdb shows in-frame clones only, minus some. The table shows around 50,000 clones, with roughly 81% occurring only once. The CDR3 has 13 amino acids. V dropped 2 bases and J dropped 2 bases, with 6 bases sitting between them. CDR1 MNHEY and CDR2 SMNVEV come from the germline V gene (reference sequence). The sequencing here drew on CD4+ or CD8+ T cells sorted from blood, taken in a trial of the OX40 agonist ivuxolimab. The rearrangement uses TRBV27 and TRBJ1-1; no clear D gene. The clonotype comes from an adult with an advanced solid tumor such as melanoma, head and neck, liver or kidney cancer. The CDR3 reads CASSLEGNTEAFF. CDR3 sequence (DNA): TGTGCCAGCAGTTTAGAGGGAAACACTGAAGCTTTCTTT.